This T cell receptor beta chain was sequenced for a study of T-cell reconstitution after alpha-beta-depleted transplantation in children. General study points: Some patients showed high day-60 TCRbeta diversity, which derived from surviving recipient T cells and thymic progenitors. It was reported that alpha-beta T cells came from several hundred expanded graft clones (about two months after transplant). From newly produced T cells came most of the T-cell counts and diversity one year after transplant.

CDR1 and CDR2 (germline): SGHTA, FQGNSA. The CDR3 has 16 residues. The J segment lost 2 bases and the V segment lost 5 bases, leaving 6 bases of the junction unmatched. This clonotype was detected a few times. The target antigen is unknown. A library of TCRbeta sequences, prepared with unique molecular identifiers, was generated. Using its own MiXCR run on the PCR reads, TCRdb lists one record per CDR3 protein. The sample has 45,000 to 55,000 distinct CDR3 sequences; around a tenth are singletons. The specimen was PBMCs, mostly from graft donor cells, collected 60 days after TCRalphabeta/CD19-depleted stem cell transplant. The TCR comes from a male patient aged 2-15 years who had a stem cell transplant for chronic granulomatous disease, so the T cells may come from the graft donor. The V and J genes are TRBV7-2 and TRBJ2-1; 10 nucleotides match TRBD2. The CDR3, as DNA: TGTGCCAGCAGCCCACATAGCGGGAGGACCTACAATGAGCAGTTCTTC. It codes for CASSPHSGRTYNEQFF. Full variable domain (rest looked up from reference TRBV7-2 and TRBJ2-1): GAGVSQSPSNKVTEKGKDVELRCDPISGHTALYWYRQSLGQGLEFLIYFQGNSAPDKSGLPSDRFSAERTGGSVSTLTIQRTQQEDSAVYLCASSPHSGRTYNEQFFGPGTRLTVL.